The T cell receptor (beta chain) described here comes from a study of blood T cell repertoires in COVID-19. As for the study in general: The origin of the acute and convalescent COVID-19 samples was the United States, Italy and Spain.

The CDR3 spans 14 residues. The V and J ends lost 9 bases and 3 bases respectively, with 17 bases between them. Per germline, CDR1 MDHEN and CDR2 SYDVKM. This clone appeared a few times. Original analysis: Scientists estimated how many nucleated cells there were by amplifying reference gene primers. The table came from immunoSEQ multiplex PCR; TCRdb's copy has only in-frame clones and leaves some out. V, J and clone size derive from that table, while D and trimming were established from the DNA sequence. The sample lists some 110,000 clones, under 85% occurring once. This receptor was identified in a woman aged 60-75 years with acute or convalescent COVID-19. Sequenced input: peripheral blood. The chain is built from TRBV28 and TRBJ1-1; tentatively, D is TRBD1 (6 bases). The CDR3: CASEQGLPDTEAFF. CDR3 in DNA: TGTGCCAGTGAACAGGGCCTTCCGGACACTGAAGCTTTCTTT. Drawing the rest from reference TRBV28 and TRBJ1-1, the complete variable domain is DVKVTQSSRYLVKRTGEKVFLECVQDMDHENMFWYRQDPGLGLRLIYFSYDVKMKEKGDIPEGYSVSREKKERFSLILESASTNQTSMYLCASEQGLPDTEAFFGQGTRLTVV.